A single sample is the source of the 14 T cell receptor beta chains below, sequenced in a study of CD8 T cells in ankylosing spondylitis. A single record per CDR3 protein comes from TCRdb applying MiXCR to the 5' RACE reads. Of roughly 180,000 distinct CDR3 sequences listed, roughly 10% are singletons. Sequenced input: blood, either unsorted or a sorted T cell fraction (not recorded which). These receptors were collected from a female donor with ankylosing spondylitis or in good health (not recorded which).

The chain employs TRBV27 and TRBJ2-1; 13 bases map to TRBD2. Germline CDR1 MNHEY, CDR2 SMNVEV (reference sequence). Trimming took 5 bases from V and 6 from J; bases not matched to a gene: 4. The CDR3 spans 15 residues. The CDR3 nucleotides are TGTGCCAGCAGTGAGGGACTAGCGGGAACCAATGAGCAGTTCTTC. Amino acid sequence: CASSEGLAGTNEQFF.

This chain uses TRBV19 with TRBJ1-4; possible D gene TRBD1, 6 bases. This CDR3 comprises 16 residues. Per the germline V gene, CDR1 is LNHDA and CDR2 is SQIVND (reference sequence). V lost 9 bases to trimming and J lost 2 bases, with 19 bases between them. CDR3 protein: CARGAEVGRTNEKLFF. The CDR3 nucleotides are TGTGCCAGGGGGGCAGAAGTAGGGCGCACTAATGAAAAACTGTTTTTT.

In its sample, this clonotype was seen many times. The CDR3 loop is CSVEGGEGREEGTQYF. CDR3 nucleotides: TGCAGCGTTGAAGGCGGGGAAGGCAGGGAGGAGGGGACCCAGTACTTC. The V gene is TRBV29-1, the J gene TRBJ2-5; possibly TRBD2 for D (6 bases). The CDR3 contains 16 residues. V lost 1 base to trimming and J lost 7 bases, with 22 bases between them. Germline loops: CDR1 SQVTM, CDR2 ANQGSEA.

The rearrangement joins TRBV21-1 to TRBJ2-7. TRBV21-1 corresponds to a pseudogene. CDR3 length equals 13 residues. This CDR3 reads CASSNVHSYEQYF. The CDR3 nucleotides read TGTGCCAGCAGCAATGTGCATTCCTACGAGCAGTACTTC.

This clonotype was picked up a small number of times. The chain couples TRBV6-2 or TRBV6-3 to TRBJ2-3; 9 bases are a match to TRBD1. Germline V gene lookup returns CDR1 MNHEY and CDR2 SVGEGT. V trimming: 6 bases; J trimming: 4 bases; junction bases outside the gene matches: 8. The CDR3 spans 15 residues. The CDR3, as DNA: TGTGCCAGCAGACCCCTGACAGGGGGGGCAGATACGCAGTATTTT. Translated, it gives CASRPLTGGADTQYF.

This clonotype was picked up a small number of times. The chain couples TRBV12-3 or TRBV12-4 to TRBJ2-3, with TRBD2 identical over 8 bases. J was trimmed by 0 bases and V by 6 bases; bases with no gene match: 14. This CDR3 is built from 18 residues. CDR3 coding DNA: TGTGCCAGCAGCCTCCAACTAGCGGATTTTTTTAGCACAGATACGCAGTATTTT. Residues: CASSLQLADFFSTDTQYF.

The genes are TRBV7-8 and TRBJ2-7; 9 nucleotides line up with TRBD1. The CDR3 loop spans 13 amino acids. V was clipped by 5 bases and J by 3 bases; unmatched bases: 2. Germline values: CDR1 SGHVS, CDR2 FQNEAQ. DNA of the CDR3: TGTGCCAGCAGCAAGACAGGGGGCTACGAGCAGTACTTC. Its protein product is CASSKTGGYEQYF.

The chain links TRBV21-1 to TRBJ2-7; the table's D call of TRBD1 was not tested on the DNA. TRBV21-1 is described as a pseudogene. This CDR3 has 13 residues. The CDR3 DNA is TGTGCCAACCCGACAGGGGCAACCTACGAGCAGTACTTC. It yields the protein CANPTGATYEQYF.

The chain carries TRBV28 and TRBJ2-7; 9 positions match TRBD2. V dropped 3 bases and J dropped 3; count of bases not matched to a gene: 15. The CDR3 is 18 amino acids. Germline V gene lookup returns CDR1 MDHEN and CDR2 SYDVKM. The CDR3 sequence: CASSFAGGLIPPLYEQYF. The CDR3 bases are TGTGCCAGCAGTTTTGCGGGAGGGCTGATCCCCCCTCTCTACGAGCAGTACTTC.

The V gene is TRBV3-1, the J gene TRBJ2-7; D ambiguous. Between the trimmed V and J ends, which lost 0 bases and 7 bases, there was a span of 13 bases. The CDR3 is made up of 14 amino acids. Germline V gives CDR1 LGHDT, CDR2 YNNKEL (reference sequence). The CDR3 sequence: CASSQDLSPGEQYF. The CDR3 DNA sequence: TGTGCCAGCAGCCAAGATCTTAGCCCAGGAGAGCAGTACTTC.

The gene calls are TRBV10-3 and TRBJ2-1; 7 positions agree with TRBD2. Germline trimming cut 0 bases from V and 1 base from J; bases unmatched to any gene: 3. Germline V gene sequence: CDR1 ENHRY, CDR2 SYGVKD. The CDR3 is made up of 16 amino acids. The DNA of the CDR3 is TGTGCCATCAGTGAGTCGATGGGAGGGTCCTACAATGAGCAGTTCTTC. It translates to CAISESMGGSYNEQFF.

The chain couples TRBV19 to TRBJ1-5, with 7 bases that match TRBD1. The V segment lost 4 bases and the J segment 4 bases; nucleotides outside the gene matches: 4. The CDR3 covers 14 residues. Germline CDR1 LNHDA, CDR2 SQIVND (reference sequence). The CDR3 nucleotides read TGTGCCAGTAGTAGGGAGGGGGCAAATCAGCCCCAGCATTTT. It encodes CASSREGANQPQHF.

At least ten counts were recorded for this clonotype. The chain's CDR3 is CASRTGLAGGYNEQFF. CDR3 bases: TGTGCCAGCAGAACTGGACTAGCGGGAGGGTACAATGAGCAGTTCTTC. The rearrangement uses TRBV6-1 and TRBJ2-1; 15 nucleotides agree with TRBD2. Germline V gives CDR1 MNHNS, CDR2 SASEGT. V was pared by 6 bases and J by 4 bases, with 4 bases of the junction left unmatched. CDR3 length equals 16 residues.

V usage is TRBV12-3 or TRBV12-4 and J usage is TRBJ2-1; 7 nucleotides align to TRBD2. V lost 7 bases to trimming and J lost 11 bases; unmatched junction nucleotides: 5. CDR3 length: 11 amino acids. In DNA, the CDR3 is TGTGCCAGCACGCCCGGGACTAAGCAGTTCTTC. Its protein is CASTPGTKQFF.